The present T cell receptor (beta chain) was sequenced within a study of regulatory T cells in long-lasting Graves disease (dated by TCRdb to 2020 to 2023). Turning to the overall study: To count as having persistent Graves' disease, a patient had to have received antithyroid drug treatment for over 5 years with TSH receptor autoantibodies remaining persistently positive. The study was registered as a clinical trial and conducted in China. Persistent Graves' disease patients in the clinical cohort had taken antithyroid drugs for roughly ten years on average. Patients with persistent Graves' disease were compared with patients with newly diagnosed Graves' disease using TCR sequencing and RNA sequencing of peripheral blood. A total of roughly 35 samples underwent TCR sequencing: about 13 from persistent and roughly 20 from newly diagnosed Graves' disease patients. What the work shows at the level of the full study, not this receptor alone: More public clonotypes were shared among persistent patients (around 2,600) than among newly diagnosed patients (approximately 930). Only peripheral blood was studied, because thyroid tissue, the primary lesion, was inaccessible. Lower TCR Shannon entropy and fewer highly expanded clones were observed in persistent Graves' disease patients than in newly diagnosed patients, which suggested clonal expansion. Only the TCR beta chain was sequenced and analyzed. The authors acknowledged the small sample size as a limitation that may reduce accuracy.

Explained via the paper, the time point label denotes: persistent/refractory GD, antithyroid drugs over 5 years with positive TRAb. RNA was extracted from PBMCs in TRIzol for both TCR sequencing and RNA sequencing. Graves' disease was diagnosed according to American Thyroid Association guidelines. Patients were recruited from an endocrinology department in Xi'an, China. From each patient, nine milliliters of peripheral blood was collected into an EDTA anticoagulant tube. PBMCs were isolated by Ficoll Paque Plus density gradient separation without further T cell sorting. An Agilent 2100 Bioanalyzer and agarose gel were used to check RNA quality, while a NanoDrop 2000 measured RNA concentration. Remarks on this clonotype: The specificity of this receptor is unknown. A much larger clone is a single base away; this may be a read error.

The library was generated by multiplex PCR. Data came from an Illumina HiSeq 4000. CDR3 regions were amplified by Arm-PCR with iRepertoire HTBI primers to construct TCR beta libraries. Gel purification was performed on PCR products prior to sequencing. Processing in the source paper ran as follows. Gene usage analysis of CDR3 amino acid clonotypes relied on the approximately 60 TRBV and fewer than 15 TRBJ segments identified across samples. COPE and FqMerger were used to merge filtered high-quality paired reads into contigs. BLAST was used to align contigs to IMGT TRBV, TRBD and TRBJ reference genes, and CDR3 was defined according to IMGT. Clonotypes above 0.1% frequency were classified as highly expanded clones. Shannon entropy served as the measure of repertoire diversity, while the Gini coefficient captured V-J evenness. A clonotype was considered public if more than one individual shared it. TCRdb ran its own pipeline on the public reads, namely fastp trimming at Q25 and MiXCR clone calling, and kept in-frame beta chains. Each entry merges the rows of one CDR3 protein and shows their most common DNA and genes. TCRdb assigned the V and J calls; the authors' analysis was not used. Counted in this sample were some 430,000 distinct CDR3 sequences; 20% to 25% of them appeared once. The top ten constitute 7.1% of the sample.

The sample here was peripheral blood mononuclear cells (PBMCs), taken when the disease was refractory, from a patient treated with antithyroid drugs. This sequence was found in a female donor with Graves disease.

The CDR3 region has the sequence CANSLEERALPQHF. The bases read TGTGCCAACAGTTTAGAGGAGAGGGCATTGCCCCAGCATTTT. The sequence is built from TRBV28 and TRBJ1-5; the D gene is unclear. The CDR3 sequence holds 14 residues, the cysteine and phenylalanine included. Solely the CDR3 DNA is kept, with 42 bases framed from the first base. From a lookup of the germline V gene, CDR1 and CDR2 are MDHEN and SYDVKM.